This TCR beta chain is from a study of cytomegalovirus exposure and HLA in healthy donors. Study overall: For the roughly 390 genotyped donors, more than 80% fell within the Caucasian-associated ancestry cluster. Study-level findings and limits: Within a later analysis, the majority of CMV-associated TCR beta chains appeared HLA-restricted.

PCR involved 60 Vbeta and 13 Jbeta primers. Data came from immunoSEQ multiplex PCR; TCRdb stores just in-frame clones and leaves some out. This sample has roughly 220,000 clones; more than 60% occur once, and the top ten carry approximately 1.5%. It was healthy bone marrow donors who served as donors. This clone is a singleton in its sample. The antigen is unknown. The sequence derives from a man aged 50 to 59 in good health and CMV-seronegative. The material sequenced was PBMCs.

CDR3 sequence (DNA): TGTGCCAGCAGTCGACAGGGGGCCCACACTGAAGCTTTCTTT. It translates to CASSRQGAHTEAFF. The chain has TRBV27 and TRBJ1-1, with 10 positions matching TRBD1. The CDR3 extends over 14 amino acids. The germline CDR1 and CDR2 sequences are MNHEY and SMNVEV (reference sequence). V gave up 5 bases and J gave up 3 bases; unmatched junction bases: 3.